This is a list of T cell receptor beta chains from one sample in a study of cytomegalovirus exposure and HLA in healthy donors. Sequenced by immunoSEQ multiplex PCR; TCRdb stores in-frame clones only, minus some. The sample contains about 140,000 clones, around 77% of which appear only once. The sample was PBMCs. These receptor sequences come from a man aged 30-40 years in good health and CMV-seronegative. The CDR3 runs from the conserved cysteine through the conserved F or W. A D gene is named only where the DNA matches it firmly. The listing skips clone size in some rows; elsewhere it reads once, few, many or a size class.

16	TRBD1	TRBV19	.	TRBJ1-4	CASRSSRQGANEKLFF	TGTGCCAGTAGATCCTCCCGACAGGGTGCTAATGAAAAACTGTTTTTT
14	TRBD1	TRBV28	.	TRBJ2-7	CASSLSDRGGEQYF	TGTGCCAGCAGTTTGAGCGACAGGGGGGGGGAGCAGTACTTC
15	TRBD2	TRBV19	.	TRBJ2-7	CASSISGRGSYEQYF	TGTGCCAGTAGTATTTCGGGGCGGGGGAGCTACGAGCAGTACTTC
15	.	TRBV30	.	TRBJ2-1	CAWSVRSGAYNEQFF	TGTGCCTGGAGTGTACGGTCCGGGGCCTACAATGAGCAGTTCTTC
14	TRBD1	TRBV28	.	TRBJ2-7	CASSLSGQIYEQYF	TGTGCCAGCAGTTTATCGGGACAGATCTACGAGCAGTACTTC
15	.	TRBV6-5	few	TRBJ2-7	CASSYSGGRTYEQYF	TGTGCCAGCAGTTACTCTGGAGGGAGGACCTACGAGCAGTACTTC
15	TRBD2	TRBV27	once	TRBJ2-1	CASRDGLAGNNEQFF	TGTGCCAGCAGGGACGGACTAGCGGGTAATAATGAGCAGTTCTTC
13	TRBD1	TRBV27	once	TRBJ1-4	CASRGTGLEKLFF	TGTGCCAGCCGGGGGACAGGGCTCGAAAAACTGTTTTTT
16	TRBD2	TRBV7-8	.	TRBJ2-2	CASSLTGLAGAGELFF	TGTGCCAGCAGCTTAACCGGACTAGCGGGAGCCGGGGAGCTGTTTTTT
14	.	TRBV6-5	.	TRBJ2-7	CASSYTRISYEQYF	TGTGCCAGCAGTTACACTCGAATTAGCTACGAGCAGTACTTC
15	TRBD2	TRBV5-8	.	TRBJ2-6	CASRTGGGWANVLTF	TGTGCCAGCAGGACGGGGGGGGGATGGGCCAACGTCCTGACTTTC
18	.	TRBV21-1	.	TRBJ2-7	CASNLGPGVGHKLYEQYF	TGTGCCAGCAATTTAGGCCCTGGGGTGGGGCATAAGTTGTACGAGCAGTACTTC
12	.	TRBV28	.	TRBJ2-3	CASSSNTDTQYF	TGTGCCAGCAGTTCCAACACAGATACGCAGTATTTT
16	TRBD1	TRBV25-1	.	TRBJ2-3	CASSGPGQDGTDTQYF	TGTGCCAGCAGTGGCCCCGGACAGGATGGCACAGATACGCAGTATTTT
14	.	TRBV2	few	TRBJ2-3	CASKEGVSVDTQYF	TGTGCCAGCAAAGAGGGTGTTAGCGTAGATACGCAGTATTTT
16	.	TRBV6-5	.	TRBJ2-5	CASSYSFRGLQETQYF	TGTGCCAGCAGTTACTCGTTCCGGGGATTACAAGAGACCCAGTACTTC
15	.	TRBV19	.	TRBJ2-3	CASSLFSVPPDTQYF	TGTGCCAGTAGTCTCTTCAGTGTCCCCCCAGATACGCAGTATTTT
14	.	TRBV5-5	.	TRBJ2-3	CASSLTPSTDTQYF	TGTGCCAGCAGCTTGACACCTAGCACAGATACGCAGTATTTT
15	TRBD1	TRBV2	.	TRBJ1-3	CASRAGTALGNTIYF	TGTGCCAGCAGGGCCGGGACAGCCCTGGGAAACACCATATATTTT
14	.	TRBV6-5	.	TRBJ1-6	CASKGTGNNSPLHF	TGTGCCAGCAAAGGCACAGGGAATAATTCACCCCTCCACTTT
16	.	TRBV25-1	.	TRBJ2-5	CASSLPRGIGRETQYF	TGTGCCAGCAGCCTCCCCCGAGGGATCGGGCGAGAGACCCAGTACTTC
15	.	TRBV4-2	.	TRBJ1-1	CASSQGTGRDTEAFF	TGTGCCAGCAGCCAAGGTACAGGGCGGGACACTGAAGCTTTCTTT
15	.	TRBV6-9	.	TRBJ2-7	CASSQSPGFSYEQYF	TGTGCCAGCAGCCAATCCCCGGGGTTCTCCTACGAGCAGTACTTC
15	.	TRBV5-1	few	TRBJ2-7	CASSLEAGGTYEQYF	TGCGCCAGCAGCTTGGAGGCAGGTGGAACCTACGAGCAGTACTTC
13	.	TRBV10-3	.	TRBJ2-7	CAISDSGSYEQYF	TGTGCCATCAGTGACTCCGGGTCCTACGAGCAGTACTTC
15	.	TRBV9	.	TRBJ2-5	CASSVDTGAQETQYF	TGTGCCAGCAGCGTAGATACAGGCGCCCAAGAGACCCAGTACTTC
13	TRBD2	TRBV30	few	TRBJ2-7	CAWEREGLNEQYF	TGTGCCTGGGAGCGGGAGGGCTTAAACGAGCAGTACTTC
15	.	TRBV6-5	.	TRBJ1-2	CASSYSGGWDYGYTF	TGTGCCAGCAGTTACTCAGGGGGTTGGGACTATGGCTACACCTTC
17	TRBD2	TRBV9	.	TRBJ2-3	CASSVDSGTRSTDTQYF	TGTGCCAGCAGCGTAGATAGCGGGACTAGAAGCACAGATACGCAGTATTTT
14	.	TRBV25-1	few	TRBJ1-1	CASSELTVDTEAFF	TGTGCCAGCAGTGAGCTTACAGTGGACACTGAAGCTTTCTTT
15	.	TRBV6-1	.	TRBJ1-1	CASDPAGGRNTEAFF	TGTGCCAGCGACCCCGCGGGAGGCAGAAACACTGAAGCTTTCTTT
14	TRBD1	TRBV5-5	.	TRBJ2-3	CASSPGAGGDTQYF	TGTGCCAGCAGCCCCGGAGCAGGGGGAGATACGCAGTATTTT
15	.	TRBV6-5	few	TRBJ1-2	CASSQMGGGAGGYTF	TGTGCCAGCAGTCAAATGGGAGGGGGGGCGGGTGGCTACACCTTC
15	.	TRBV19	.	TRBJ1-2	CASSIAISRAWGYTF	TGTGCCAGTAGTATAGCGATTTCGAGGGCCTGGGGCTACACCTTC
13	.	TRBV28	.	TRBJ1-5	CASSFPGNQPQHF	TGTGCCAGCAGTTTTCCGGGGAATCAGCCCCAGCATTTT
15	.	TRBV9	few	TRBJ1-1	CASSAALTGNTEAFF	TGTGCCAGCAGCGCAGCGCTGACAGGTAACACTGAAGCTTTCTTT
15	TRBD1	TRBV5-1	.	TRBJ2-2	CASTSTGGRAGELFF	TGCGCCAGCACCTCTACAGGGGGGCGCGCCGGGGAGCTGTTTTTT
17	TRBD1	TRBV11-2	few	TRBJ2-2	CASSERQGNKNTGELFF	TGTGCCAGCAGCGAAAGACAGGGGAATAAGAACACCGGGGAGCTGTTTTTT
13	.	TRBV18	.	TRBJ1-4	CASSPTENEKLFF	TGTGCCAGCTCACCGACAGAGAATGAAAAACTGTTTTTT
17	.	TRBV6-1	.	TRBJ2-4	CASSEAFLQVGKNIQYF	TGTGCCAGCAGTGAAGCGTTCCTACAGGTTGGCAAAAACATTCAGTACTTC
13	.	TRBV2	.	TRBJ2-1	CASSDNIYNEQFF	TGTGCCAGCAGTGATAACATCTACAATGAGCAGTTCTTC
16	TRBD2	TRBV4-2	.	TRBJ2-7	CASSHSTSGISYEQYF	TGTGCCAGCAGCCATTCTACTAGCGGCATCTCCTACGAGCAGTACTTC
15	.	TRBV5-1	.	TRBJ1-2	CASSSPTGRRDGYTF	TGCGCCAGCAGCTCACCGACGGGTAGAAGAGATGGCTACACCTTC
15	.	TRBV7-8	.	TRBJ2-3	CASSFFGRDTDTQYF	TGTGCCAGCAGCTTTTTTGGGCGGGACACAGATACGCAGTATTTT
14	.	TRBV5-4	.	TRBJ2-7	CASRPRGGAYEQYF	TGTGCCAGCAGGCCCCGAGGAGGGGCGTACGAGCAGTACTTC